The 21 T cell receptor beta chains below all came from one sample that was sequenced in a study of beta chain features in type 1 diabetes listed by TCRdb under 2018. The library was made by the immunoSEQ multiplex PCR assay. The entire isolated RNA was reverse transcribed using the High Capacity cDNA Reverse Transcription Kit, and thus expressed TCRB transcripts were sequenced. Not all clones reach the TCRdb copy of this immuneACCESS table, which keeps in-frame sequences only. Checked studies attribute under half of the gap to unresolved V genes and leave the rest unexplained. The table for this sample lists some 60,000 clones; about 61% of them were counted only once. The ten top clones hold 2.2% of the sample. The sequencing sample was made of Tregs from blood. In the paper's terms, the cell subset or site label means: regulatory CD4+ T cells. All receptors derive from a woman younger than 35 in good health.

On this clone itself: Other DNA sequences in this sample translate to the same CDR3. This chain's CDR3 is CASSLVAGAGETQYF. In nucleotides, the CDR3 is TGCGCCAGCAGCTTGGTGGCGGGGGCAGGAGAGACCCAGTACTTC. The V call is TRBV5-1, the J call TRBJ2-5; weak D call: TRBD2 (7 bases). CDR1 and CDR2 from the germline V gene are SGHRS and YFSETQ. V was pared by 0 bases and J by 4 bases, with 13 bases between. This CDR3 is built from 15 residues. Based on the CDR3 plus reference TRBV5-1 and TRBJ2-5, the full variable domain is KAGVTQTPRYLIKTRGQQVTLSCSPISGHRSVSWYQQTPGQGLQFLFEYFSETQRNKGNFPGRFSGRQFSNSRSEMNVSTLELGDSALYLCASSLVAGAGETQYFGPGTRLLVL.

J is TRBJ2-7 and V is TRBV25-1; weak D call: TRBD2 (7 bases). The V and J ends lost 5 bases and 2 bases respectively, with 16 bases between them. Germline lookup yields CDR1 MGHDK and CDR2 SYGVNS. The CDR3 has 15 amino acids. The CDR3 DNA is TGTGCCAGCAGTCTAGGGGGGGAAGGGACCTACGAGCAGTACTTC. Translation gives CASSLGGEGTYEQYF.

There are a few counts of this clone. This sequence joins TRBV7-2 and TRBJ2-7; 7 bases are shared with TRBD1. Trimming cost V 1 base and J 4 bases; bases outside gene matches: 4. The germline gives CDR1 SGHTA, CDR2 FQGNSA. The CDR3 totals 14 residues. The DNA of the CDR3 is TGTGCCAGCAGCTTAGTAGGGGGCGGTTACGAGCAGTACTTC. Translating gives CASSLVGGGYEQYF. Full variable domain (missing parts from reference TRBV7-2 and TRBJ2-7): GAGVSQSPSNKVTEKGKDVELRCDPISGHTALYWYRQSLGQGLEFLIYFQGNSAPDKSGLPSDRFSAERTGGSVSTLTIQRTQQEDSAVYLCASSLVGGGYEQYFGPGTRLTVT.

This clone was picked up one time. The rearrangement uses TRBV5-1 and TRBJ1-1; D might be TRBD1 (5 bases). The CDR3 is 16 residues long. Germline V gene data show CDR1 as SGHRS and CDR2 as YFSETQ. V lost 1 base and J 5 bases, leaving 18 bases between the germline ends. The CDR3 region has the DNA TGCGCCAGCAGCTTGAATATAGGCAGGGTGGGAACTGAAGCTTTCTTT. Its translation: CASSLNIGRVGTEAFF. The variable domain in full, completed from reference TRBV5-1 and TRBJ1-1, reads KAGVTQTPRYLIKTRGQQVTLSCSPISGHRSVSWYQQTPGQGLQFLFEYFSETQRNKGNFPGRFSGRQFSNSRSEMNVSTLELGDSALYLCASSLNIGRVGTEAFFGQGTRLTVV.

The chain employs TRBV11-2 and TRBJ2-3; 13 bases line up with TRBD2. This CDR3 region has 15 residues. The germline CDR1 and CDR2 sequences are SGHAT and FQNNGV. Unmatched junction bases numbered 5, after V lost 5 bases and J lost 6 bases. The CDR3 loop is CASSPLTSGGDTQYF. In nucleotides, the CDR3 is TGTGCCAGCAGCCCGCTGACTAGCGGGGGGGATACGCAGTATTTT.

The chain is built from TRBV9 and TRBJ2-3; D unclear. V was pared by 0 bases and J by 6 bases, with 8 bases between. The CDR3 is made up of 13 amino acids. Looked up from germline, CDR1 is SGDLS and CDR2 is YYNGEE. The CDR3 sequence is CASSVAMRDTQYF. DNA of the CDR3: TGTGCCAGCAGCGTAGCAATGAGGGATACGCAGTATTTT.

The chain couples TRBV7-8 to TRBJ2-1; the match to TRBD1 covers 8 bases. Germline assignment: CDR1 SGHVS and CDR2 FQNEAQ. The CDR3 runs to 16 residues. With V trimmed by 1 base and J by 8 bases, 10 bases remained unmatched. The CDR3 nucleotides read TGTGCCAGCAGCTTAGTAATAGGACAGGGCACAGATGAGCAGTTCTTC. Translation: CASSLVIGQGTDEQFF.

V usage is TRBV11-2 and J usage is TRBJ1-5, with D possibly matching TRBD1 (5 bases). The length of the CDR3 is 13 residues. Germline V gene sequence: CDR1 SGHAT, CDR2 FQNNGV. Trimming took off 5 bases at V and 10 bases at J, with 15 bases between the two ends. The CDR3 DNA reads TGTGCCAGCAGCAGTTTAACGGGGGAACCCCAGCATTTT. Translation gives CASSSLTGEPQHF.

The rearrangement links TRBV5-1 to TRBJ1-6, with 7 bases matching TRBD1. The junction had 6 bases not matched to a gene; V was cut back by 5 bases and J by 7 bases. CDR1 and CDR2 from the germline V gene are SGHRS and YFSETQ. CDR3 length equals 14 residues. CDR3 coding DNA: TGCGCCAGCAGAGGTGACAGGGTAAATTCACCCCTCCACTTT. It translates to CASRGDRVNSPLHF. Based on the CDR3 plus reference TRBV5-1 and TRBJ1-6, the full variable domain is KAGVTQTPRYLIKTRGQQVTLSCSPISGHRSVSWYQQTPGQGLQFLFEYFSETQRNKGNFPGRFSGRQFSNSRSEMNVSTLELGDSALYLCASRGDRVNSPLHFGNGTRLTVT.

This clone was counted once. V and J are TRBV5-4 and TRBJ1-1; 8 bases are shared with TRBD1. The junction had 4 bases not matched to a gene; V was cut back by 4 bases and J by 2 bases. This CDR3 contains 14 residues. Per germline, CDR1 SGHNT and CDR2 YYREEE (reference sequence). The CDR3 DNA reads TGTGCCAGCAGCCCGGGACAGGCAAACACTGAAGCTTTCTTT. Translation: CASSPGQANTEAFF.

The chain carries TRBV2 and TRBJ2-7, with D unclear. Germline CDR1 reads SNHLY; CDR2 reads FYNNEI. Trimming took off 8 bases at V and 6 bases at J, with 11 bases between the two ends. The CDR3 consists of 11 residues. The chain's CDR3 is CASQAFREQYF. As DNA, the CDR3 is TGTGCCAGCCAAGCTTTCCGCGAGCAGTACTTC.

V usage is TRBV5-1 and J usage is TRBJ2-7, with 7 positions matching TRBD2. V was pared by 3 bases and J by 7 bases, with 1 base of the junction left unmatched. CDR1 and CDR2 (germline): SGHRS, YFSETQ. The CDR3 sequence is 11 residues long. Written as DNA, the CDR3 is TGCGCCAGCAGCTCAGCGGGGGAGCAGTACTTC. Translation gives CASSSAGEQYF.

This clone was observed a handful of times. The chain joins TRBV6-1 to TRBJ2-5; TRBD1 is a possible D gene (5 bases). Germline V CDR1 and CDR2: MNHNS, SASEGT. Between the trimmed V and J ends, which lost 6 bases and 0 bases, there was a span of 8 bases. The CDR3 contains 13 residues. This chain's CDR3 is CASRSTDQETQYF. The CDR3 DNA sequence: TGTGCCAGCAGATCGACAGACCAAGAGACCCAGTACTTC.

This clone was seen once. The J gene is TRBJ1-2, the V gene TRBV2; TRBD1 matches 7 bases. After removal of 4 bases from V and 7 bases from J, the junction contained 6 bases not matched to a gene. The CDR3 spans 13 residues. Germline assignment: CDR1 SNHLY and CDR2 FYNNEI. The CDR3 protein is CASSVRGRGGYTF. The CDR3 region has the DNA TGTGCCAGCAGTGTGAGGGGGCGCGGTGGCTACACCTTC.

The chain carries TRBV10-3 and TRBJ2-7; TRBD2 agrees at 10 bases. Germline CDR1 and CDR2: ENHRY and SYGVKD. The CDR3 runs to 15 residues. V lost 10 bases to trimming and J lost 5 bases; unmatched junction nucleotides: 14. The CDR3 sequence is CATGSSLAGDDEQYF. The CDR3 nucleotides read TGTGCCACCGGCTCATCTCTAGCGGGGGATGACGAGCAGTACTTC.

V usage is TRBV7-8 and J usage is TRBJ2-7; 9 bases line up with TRBD2. This CDR3 spans 16 amino acids. In germline, CDR1 is SGHVS, CDR2 FQNEAQ. With 1 base clipped from V and 5 bases from J, the junction kept 9 bases outside the gene matches. This CDR3 reads CASSLVEAGGYHEQYF. CDR3 bases: TGTGCCAGCAGCTTAGTTGAGGCGGGAGGGTATCACGAGCAGTACTTC.

The J gene is TRBJ2-1, the V gene TRBV30; D possibly corresponds to TRBD2 (5 bases). V shed 4 bases and J shed 6 bases, with 13 bases lying between them. The CDR3 covers 13 residues. From germline, CDR1 is GTSNPN and CDR2 SVGIG (reference sequence). CDR3 bases: TGTGCCTGGACCCAAGGACTCTCCAATGAGCAGTTCTTC. Translating it yields CAWTQGLSNEQFF.

This chain connects TRBV11-1 to TRBJ2-5; no reliable D call. Germline V gene lookup returns CDR1 SGHAT and CDR2 FQDESV (reference sequence). The CDR3 length is 11 residues. V was clipped by 5 bases and J by 7 bases, with 8 bases between them. The CDR3 sequence: CASSLQVTQYF. For the CDR3, the DNA is TGTGCCAGCAGCCTCCAGGTGACCCAGTACTTC.

Notes on this clone: Mismatch with germline at one junction end may stem from a read error. CDR3 bases: TGTGCCAGCACCTTAGGAGGGAAAGGAGCTAACTATGGCTACACCTTC. This encodes CASTLGGKGANYGYTF. The rearrangement joins TRBV7-9 to TRBJ1-2; no reliable D call. Germline assignment: CDR1 SEHNR and CDR2 FQNEAQ (reference sequence). The CDR3 has 16 residues.

This rearrangement joins TRBV5-1 to TRBJ2-1; 10 bases are shared with TRBD2. This CDR3 spans 15 amino acids. CDR1 SGHRS and CDR2 YFSETQ come from the germline V gene. Unmatched junction bases numbered 6, after V lost 5 bases and J lost 4 bases. The CDR3 region is CASRPAGGVYNEQFF. The CDR3 DNA reads as TGCGCCAGCAGACCAGCGGGGGGGGTTTACAATGAGCAGTTCTTC.

The chain has TRBV10-3 and TRBJ1-2, with a tentative D call TRBD1 (6 bases). Trimming removed 6 bases at V and 4 bases at J, with 12 bases between. This CDR3 spans 13 amino acids. CDR1 ENHRY and CDR2 SYGVKD come from the germline V gene. The DNA of the CDR3 is TGTGCCATCAGACCGGGACAAGTCTATGGCTACACCTTC. It yields the protein CAIRPGQVYGYTF.